Presented here are 2 T cell receptor beta chains from one specimen sequenced in a study of blood T cell repertoires in COVID-19. Measured with immunoSEQ multiplex PCR; TCRdb has only the in-frame clones, and not every one. The data show 200,000 to 250,000 clones, roughly 84% seen once. Material for sequencing was peripheral blood. The receptors stem from a woman aged 80 or over with active or convalescent COVID-19.

The V and J genes are TRBV28 and TRBJ1-1; D is uncertain. Germline values: CDR1 MDHEN, CDR2 SYDVKM. The CDR3 length is 15 residues. Trimming removed 9 bases at V and 4 bases at J, with 21 bases between. The CDR3 loop reads CASLELPVRSTEAFF. The CDR3 region has the DNA TGTGCCAGTTTGGAACTACCGGTCCGGAGCACTGAAGCTTTCTTT.

The chain has TRBV11-2 and TRBJ1-2; a weak D match, TRBD1 (6 bases). Germline V gene data show CDR1 as SGHAT and CDR2 as FQNNGV. This CDR3 contains 18 residues. The V and J ends lost 4 bases and 4 bases respectively, with 25 bases between them. The CDR3 DNA reads as TGTGCCAGCAGCTCGACAGGAGTTACGGGATGGGTGAGCTATGGCTACACCTTC. Its protein product is CASSSTGVTGWVSYGYTF.